The clone carrying this TCR beta chain was detected only a few times. The data were taken from a study of T-cell reconstitution after alpha-beta-depleted transplantation in children. There are 14 residues in the CDR3. CDR1 is SGHRS, CDR2 YFSETQ, per germline. The J segment lost 6 bases and the V segment lost 5 bases, leaving 5 bases of the junction unmatched. Unique molecular identifiers tagged the TCRbeta library. A single record per CDR3 protein comes from TCRdb applying MiXCR to the PCR reads. Here the sample spans some 530,000 distinct CDR3 sequences, approximately 13% being singletons. The sequencing used PBMCs from the stem cell graft donor, collected from the stem cell graft. The TCR comes from a human donor who donated a stem cell graft to a child with combined immunodeficiency. The chain combines TRBV5-1 with TRBJ2-1; 10 bases align to TRBD2. Here the CDR3 DNA reads TGCGCCAGCAGACTAAGCGGGGGGGCCAATGAGCAGTTCTTC. Translated: CASRLSGGANEQFF.